This T cell receptor (beta chain) comes out of a study of T cells after yellow fever vaccination. Study-wide context: For low cell numbers, libraries were made with SMART-Seq v4 Ultra Low Input. Study results and caveats: It was a small share of clonotypes that appeared in both CD4 and CD8 compartments. Contaminating bulk clonotypes could be abundant in FACS-sorted repertoires. Booster samples showed a return of most primary-vaccination clones (roughly 96% CD4, approximately 90% CD8).

The ends were cut back, 5 bases at V and 1 base at J, with 21 bases in the middle. Germline V gives CDR1 MNHNS, CDR2 SASEGT. The CDR3 contains 18 residues. TCRdb fed the 5' RACE reads into MiXCR, producing one record per CDR3 protein. The sample carries nearly 30,000 distinct CDR3 sequences, over 4.5% recorded once. This clonotype came up many times. What it binds is unknown. This material consisted of CD8+ T cells sorted from PBMCs, taken 10 days after the yellow fever booster vaccination. The rearrangement links TRBV6-1 to TRBJ2-1; D is possibly TRBD2 (5 bases). The TCR sequence derives from a man aged 25-45 years who received the YFV17D yellow fever vaccine. The CDR3 loop reads CASSPVTPAAQSYNEQFF. The CDR3, as DNA: TGTGCCAGCAGTCCTGTAACCCCAGCGGCTCAGTCCTACAATGAGCAGTTCTTC.